These T cell receptor beta chains were read from a single sample in a study of blood T cell repertoires in COVID-19. Repertoires were generated with immunoSEQ multiplex PCR, while TCRdb's copy carries only in-frame clones and drops some. The data show about 38,000 clones, 90% seen once. The sequencing input was peripheral blood. These receptor sequences come from a man between 60 and 70 years old with active or convalescent COVID-19. Both conserved end residues are part of each CDR3. Fields, in order: J gene, clone size, V gene, D gene, CDR3 protein, CDR3 DNA. A D gene is named only where the DNA matches it firmly. For some rows the clone size is stated as once, few or many, or as a class when expanded; others skip it.

TRBJ2-3,.,TRBV5-1,TRBD1,CASSLGGQGYSTDTQYF,TGCGCCAGCAGCTTGGGTGGACAGGGTTACAGCACAGATACGCAGTATTTT
TRBJ2-1,.,TRBV6-5,.,CATAKETGLLNEQFF,TGTGCCACAGCAAAAGAGACAGGTCTTCTCAATGAGCAGTTCTTC
TRBJ1-5,few,TRBV6-2/TRBV6-3,TRBD1,CASRPQGADSNQPQHF,TGTGCCAGCAGACCTCAGGGGGCTGATAGCAATCAGCCCCAGCATTTT
TRBJ1-2,.,TRBV19,.,CASSITRVYGYTF,TGTGCCAGTAGTATAACCAGGGTCTATGGCTACACCTTC
TRBJ2-1,.,TRBV15,.,CATSRGGGGDEQFF,TGTGCCACCAGCAGAGGAGGGGGGGGCGATGAGCAGTTCTTC
TRBJ2-7,.,TRBV4-1,TRBD2,CASSHYSGNRDEQYF,TGCGCCAGCAGCCACTATAGCGGGAACCGGGACGAGCAGTACTTC
TRBJ1-1,.,TRBV19,.,CASSTPIEAFF,TGTGCCAGTAGTACCCCTATTGAAGCTTTCTTT
TRBJ1-5,.,TRBV6-6,.,CASRRQERQPQHF,TGTGCCAGCAGAAGACAGGAGCGTCAGCCCCAGCATTTT
TRBJ2-7,once,TRBV6-2/TRBV6-3,TRBD1,CASSASLQGLTYEQYF,TGTGCCAGCAGTGCCTCCCTACAGGGGCTGACCTACGAGCAGTACTTC
TRBJ1-1,once,TRBV4-2,TRBD1,CASSQTGDTEAFF,TGTGCCAGCAGCCAGACAGGGGACACTGAAGCTTTCTTT
TRBJ2-1,.,TRBV11-2,.,CASSLEVGGSGTYNEQFF,TGTGCCAGCAGCTTAGAGGTAGGGGGGAGCGGGACCTACAATGAGCAGTTCTTC
TRBJ1-4,.,TRBV19,.,CASTIGGKLFF,TGTGCCAGTACCATTGGGGGGAAACTGTTTTTT
TRBJ1-5,.,TRBV5-1,TRBD1,CASSLGQGLNQPQHF,TGCGCCAGCAGCTTGGGACAGGGGCTCAATCAGCCCCAGCATTTT
TRBJ1-2,.,TRBV28,TRBD1,CASSLTTGGHGYTF,TGTGCCAGCAGTTTAACAACAGGGGGCCATGGCTACACCTTC
TRBJ1-2,few,TRBV7-9,TRBD1,CASSLGQGGYGYTF,TGTGCCAGCAGCTTAGGACAGGGTGGCTATGGCTACACCTTC
TRBJ2-7,.,TRBV5-6,TRBD1,CASSSRQGGTYEQYF,TGTGCCAGCAGCTCCCGACAGGGGGGTACCTACGAGCAGTACTTC
TRBJ1-2,.,TRBV30,TRBD1,CAWSTDRAYGYTF,TGTGCCTGGAGTACCGACAGGGCCTATGGCTACACCTTC
TRBJ1-1,.,TRBV7-9,.,CASSFGQNEAFF,TGTGCCAGCAGCTTTGGACAGAACGAAGCTTTCTTT
TRBJ2-1,.,TRBV27,TRBD1,CASSLSGQGINEQFF,TGTGCCAGCAGTTTATCGGGACAGGGGATCAATGAGCAGTTCTTC
TRBJ1-2,.,TRBV18,.,CASSPPTASSNYGYTF,TGTGCCAGCTCACCCCCGACAGCTAGTTCTAACTATGGCTACACCTTC
TRBJ1-4,.,TRBV28,.,CASTPPRGRANEKLFF,TGTGCCAGCACCCCCCCCCGGGGTAGGGCTAATGAAAAACTGTTTTTT
TRBJ2-3,.,TRBV18,.,CASSPPGSLPTDTQYF,TGTGCCAGCTCACCACCGGGCTCTTTACCCACAGATACGCAGTATTTT
TRBJ2-1,.,TRBV27,TRBD2,CASSRYVGTSGREKSYNEQFF,TGTGCCAGCAGCCGGTACGTTGGGACTAGCGGGAGGGAGAAGTCCTACAATGAGCAGTTCTTC
TRBJ2-7,few,TRBV4-1,TRBD1,CASRPTDREFGEQYF,TGCGCCAGCCGACCCACAGACAGGGAGTTTGGCGAGCAGTACTTC
TRBJ2-1,.,TRBV29-1,.,CSVEGLDNEQFF,TGCAGCGTTGAAGGGCTAGACAATGAGCAGTTCTTC
TRBJ2-7,.,TRBV5-1,.,CASSSGQGKQYF,TGCGCCAGCAGCTCAGGACAAGGCAAGCAGTACTTC
TRBJ1-5,.,TRBV6-2/TRBV6-3,TRBD1,CASSYPGQGARGNQPQHF,TGTGCCAGCAGTTACCCAGGACAGGGGGCGCGGGGCAATCAGCCCCAGCATTTT